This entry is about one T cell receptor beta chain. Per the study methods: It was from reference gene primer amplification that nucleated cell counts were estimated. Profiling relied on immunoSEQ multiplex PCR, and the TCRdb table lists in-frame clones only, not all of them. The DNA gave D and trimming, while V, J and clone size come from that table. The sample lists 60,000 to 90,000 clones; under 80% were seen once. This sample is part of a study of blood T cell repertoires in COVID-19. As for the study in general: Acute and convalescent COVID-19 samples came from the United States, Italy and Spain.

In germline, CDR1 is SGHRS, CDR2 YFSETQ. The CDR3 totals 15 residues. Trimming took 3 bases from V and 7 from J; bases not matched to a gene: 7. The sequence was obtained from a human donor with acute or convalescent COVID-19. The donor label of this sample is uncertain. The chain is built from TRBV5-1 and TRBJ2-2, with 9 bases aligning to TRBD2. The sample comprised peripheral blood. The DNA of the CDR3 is TGCGCCAGCAGCTGGCGGCGGGAGGGCCTCGGGGAGCTGTTTTTT. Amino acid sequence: CASSWRREGLGELFF.